This TCR beta chain was identified during a study of control samples from healthy donors and cancer patients. The protocol was immunoSEQ multiplex PCR, while the TCRdb copy is restricted to in-frame clones and leaves out a portion. The sample consists of hundreds of thousands of clones, approximately 80% of them appearing once. With 6 bases removed from V and 4 bases from J, the gap between germline ends came to 10 bases. CDR1 is SNHLY and CDR2 is FYNNEI in the germline V gene. The CDR3 is made up of 14 amino acids. The receptor was derived from a woman aged 60-70 years with lung cancer. The genes are TRBV2 and TRBJ2-6; the D is unclear. What was sequenced was PBMCs. This chain's CDR3 is CASRSTSGANVLTF. The CDR3 nucleotides are TGTGCCAGCAGATCCACTTCGGGGGCCAACGTCCTGACTTTC.